This entry lists 26 T cell receptor beta chains sequenced from one sample in a study of Ad26.COV2.S vaccination and SARS-CoV-2 variants. Generated by immunoSEQ multiplex PCR, the TCRdb table keeps only in-frame clones and is missing some. The sample carries roughly 380,000 clones, 70% to 90% recorded once. Treatment defined: around 19 received Ad26.COV2.S at low or high dose, single or two shots; 5 received placebo; per-sample allocation not given. On day 63 after the first injection, vaccine and placebo recipients gave samples. The sequenced sample was peripheral blood, obtained in a trial of Ad26.COV2.S vaccine versus placebo. These TCRs come from a person aged 18 to 65 who received the Ad26.COV2.S COVID-19 vaccine or a placebo.

The chain joins TRBV4-3 to TRBJ2-2, with 7 bases that match TRBD1. The CDR3 extends over 15 amino acids. J lost 0 bases, V lost 6 bases, and 4 bases had no gene match. Looked up from germline, CDR1 is LGHNA and CDR2 is YSLEER. This CDR3 is CASRWDRTNTGELFF. CDR3 nucleotide sequence: TGCGCCAGCAGATGGGACAGAACGAACACCGGGGAGCTGTTTTTT.

V usage is TRBV6-5 and J usage is TRBJ2-7; a weak D match, TRBD1 (6 bases). This CDR3 region has 13 residues. Germline V gene lookup returns CDR1 MNHEY and CDR2 SVGAGI. The V and J ends lost 7 bases and 2 bases respectively, with 12 bases between them. The CDR3 region has the DNA TGTGCCAGCACCGAAAGGGGGACCTACGAGCAGTACTTC. It codes for CASTERGTYEQYF.

J is TRBJ2-2 and V is TRBV7-2; D unclear. The CDR3 consists of 14 residues. The germline V and J ends were trimmed by 5 bases and 0 bases, with 7 bases remaining between them. CDR1 is SGHTA, CDR2 FQGNSA, per germline. The CDR3 reads CASSQRPNTGELFF. The CDR3, as DNA: TGTGCCAGCAGCCAGAGACCGAACACCGGGGAGCTGTTTTTT.

The chain couples TRBV6-2 or TRBV6-3 to TRBJ2-7, with a weak D call TRBD1 (5 bases). V shed 6 bases and J shed 3 bases, with 12 bases lying between them. This CDR3 has 13 residues. Germline V gene lookup returns CDR1 MNHEY and CDR2 SVGEGT. Here the CDR3 reads CASSRRQFYEQYF. The CDR3 DNA sequence: TGTGCCAGCAGCCGCAGACAGTTCTACGAGCAGTACTTC.

CDR3 loop: CASSDHSDRSYEQYF. CDR3 nucleotide sequence: TGTGCCAGCAGTGACCATTCGGACAGAAGCTACGAGCAGTACTTC. This rearrangement joins TRBV6-1 to TRBJ2-7; D might be TRBD1 (6 bases). This CDR3 is built from 15 residues. Germline V gene lookup returns CDR1 MNHNS and CDR2 SASEGT. V lost 3 bases to trimming and J lost 3 bases, with 15 bases between them.

The V and J genes are TRBV28 and TRBJ2-5, with 8 nucleotides matching TRBD2. This CDR3 has 15 amino acids. The germline CDR1 and CDR2 sequences are MDHEN and SYDVKM. V was pared by 2 bases and J by 4 bases, with 6 bases of the junction left unmatched. DNA of the CDR3: TGTGCCAGCAGTTTAATGGTAGCGGGGCTAGAGACCCAGTACTTC. This sequence encodes CASSLMVAGLETQYF.

The chain couples TRBV7-9 to TRBJ1-1; no definite D call. The CDR3 spans 13 residues. V shed 2 bases and J shed 6 bases, with 10 bases lying between them. The germline V gene encodes CDR1 SEHNR and CDR2 FQNEAQ (reference sequence). This CDR3 is CASSLNKGAEAFF. CDR3 DNA sequence: TGTGCCAGCAGCTTAAATAAAGGAGCTGAAGCTTTCTTT.

Note on this clone: At the DNA level, this CDR3 is encoded by other sequences in the same sample as well. The gene calls are TRBV27 and TRBJ1-1; D ambiguous. The V gene's germline CDR1 is MNHEY and CDR2 SMNVEV (reference sequence). The CDR3 covers 13 residues. V gave up 3 bases and J gave up 1 base, with 6 bases separating them. Written as DNA, the CDR3 is TGTGCCAGCAGTTTGGGCAGGAACACTGAAGCTTTCTTT. Protein product: CASSLGRNTEAFF.

This chain joins TRBV3-1 (or the pseudogene TRBV3-2) and TRBJ2-1; 10 bases map to TRBD2. Germline CDR1 and CDR2: LGHDT and YNNKEL (reference sequence). The CDR3 sequence is 17 residues long. Trimming removed 3 bases from V and 6 bases from J; junction bases left unmatched: 11. The CDR3 coding sequence is TGTGCCAGCAGCCAGGGCGTGGTAGCGGGGGGCCTCAATGAGCAGTTCTTC. Its translation is CASSQGVVAGGLNEQFF.

This clone was detected only once. This rearrangement joins TRBV30 to TRBJ1-3, with TRBD1 identical over 10 bases. CDR1 and CDR2 from the germline V gene are GTSNPN and SVGIG (reference sequence). The ends lost 3 bases at V and 2 bases at J; junction bases unmatched: 7. CDR3 length: 16 amino acids. The CDR3 loop reads CAWSPKGTGAGNTIYF. The CDR3, as DNA: TGTGCCTGGAGCCCGAAGGGGACAGGGGCTGGAAACACCATATATTTT.

This clone was recorded a few times. This chain links TRBV14 with TRBJ2-6, with D possibly TRBD2 on 5 matching bases. This CDR3 spans 15 amino acids. Trimming removed 4 bases from V and 2 bases from J, with 9 bases in between. CDR1 and CDR2 from the germline V gene are SGHDN and FVKESK. CDR3 sequence: CASSLDYPGANVLTF. The CDR3 DNA sequence: TGTGCCAGCAGCCTCGACTACCCTGGGGCCAACGTCCTGACTTTC.

The chain recombines TRBV7-9 with TRBJ1-4, with a weak D call TRBD1 (5 bases). Germline V lookup: CDR1 SEHNR, CDR2 FQNEAQ (reference sequence). This CDR3 comprises 15 residues. Trimming removed 3 bases from V and 0 bases from J, with 8 bases in between. CDR3 in DNA: TGTGCCAGCAGCTTTCTAGGGGCAACTAATGAAAAACTGTTTTTT. This sequence encodes CASSFLGATNEKLFF. Combining the CDR3 with reference TRBV7-9 and TRBJ1-4 gives the whole variable domain DTGVSQNPRHKITKRGQNVTFRCDPISEHNRLYWYRQTLGQGPEFLTYFQNEAQLEKSRLLSDRFSAERPKGSFSTLEIQRTEQGDSAMYLCASSFLGATNEKLFFGSGTQLSVL.

The genes are TRBV3-1 (or the pseudogene TRBV3-2) and TRBJ2-3, with 8 positions matching TRBD2. Germline V gene data show CDR1 as LGHDT and CDR2 as YNNKEL (reference sequence). The CDR3 covers 15 residues. With V trimmed by 4 bases and J by 1 base, 4 bases remained unmatched. In DNA form, the CDR3 reads TGTGCCAGCAGCCCGGGGGGGAGACGCACAGATACGCAGTATTTT. Translated, it gives CASSPGGRRTDTQYF.

This sequence joins TRBV4-1 and TRBJ2-7; D gene ambiguous. The germline V gene has CDR1 MGHRA and CDR2 YSYEKL. Deletions cut 0 bases from V and 3 bases from J, with 15 bases between. The CDR3 is made up of 16 amino acids. The CDR3 DNA sequence: TGCGCCAGCAGCCAAGATGGGGTACCGGGTAGCTACGAGCAGTACTTC. Amino acids: CASSQDGVPGSYEQYF.

V gene TRBV7-3 combines with J gene TRBJ2-1; 10 bases align to TRBD1. The trim removed 5 bases at V and 7 bases at J, leaving 11 bases unmatched. Looked up from germline, CDR1 is SGHTA and CDR2 is FQGTGA. The CDR3 consists of 16 residues. CDR3 amino acids: CASSALPPGQGNEQFF. CDR3 coding DNA: TGTGCCAGCAGCGCCCTCCCTCCGGGACAGGGGAATGAGCAGTTCTTC.

This chain connects TRBV27 to TRBJ2-3; D unresolved. CDR3 length: 13 amino acids. Germline V gives CDR1 MNHEY, CDR2 SMNVEV (reference sequence). The ends were cut back, 4 bases at V and 1 base at J, with 6 bases in the middle. CDR3 DNA: TGTGCCAGCAGTTGGGCGGGCACAGATACGCAGTATTTT. This translates into CASSWAGTDTQYF.

This rearrangement joins TRBV3-1 (or the pseudogene TRBV3-2) to TRBJ2-1; the D is unclear. Trimming shortened V by 1 base and J by 0 bases, and 7 bases separated the two germline ends. The CDR3 contains 15 residues. CDR1 and CDR2 (germline): LGHDT, YNNKEL (reference sequence). The CDR3: CASSQAPDSYNEQFF. CDR3 DNA sequence: TGTGCCAGCAGCCAAGCGCCGGACTCCTACAATGAGCAGTTCTTC.

This clone came up once. The chain employs TRBV7-2 and TRBJ1-2; 7 nucleotides align to TRBD1. Germline CDR1 and CDR2: SGHTA and FQGNSA. V shed 5 bases and J 6 bases; nucleotides not matched to a gene: 12. The CDR3 is made up of 15 amino acids. The CDR3 sequence: CASSGDPGGRHGYTF. DNA of the CDR3: TGTGCCAGCAGCGGAGACCCAGGGGGACGCCATGGCTACACCTTC.

The V gene is TRBV19, the J gene TRBJ1-1; 9 positions agree with TRBD1. Germline values: CDR1 LNHDA, CDR2 SQIVND (reference sequence). The CDR3 is 15 residues long. J gave up 5 bases and V 6 bases, and 10 bases lay outside the gene matches. CDR3 DNA: TGTGCCAGTAGCCACTCCGGGACAGGGATGACTGAAGCTTTCTTT. Encoded protein: CASSHSGTGMTEAFF.

The chain carries TRBV6-5 and TRBJ2-1; D is unresolved. Trimming removed 6 bases from V and 1 base from J, with 13 bases in between. The CDR3 length is 15 residues. Germline V gene sequence: CDR1 MNHEY, CDR2 SVGAGI. The CDR3: CASSQMMPSYNEQFF. The CDR3 region has the DNA TGTGCCAGCAGCCAAATGATGCCGTCCTACAATGAGCAGTTCTTC.

This rearrangement joins TRBV19 to TRBJ2-3; D is perhaps TRBD2 (6 bases). The CDR3 runs to 15 residues. V lost 4 bases to trimming and J lost 6 bases, with 17 bases between them. Germline CDR1 reads LNHDA; CDR2 reads SQIVND (reference sequence). The CDR3 loop reads CASSSSSSVGDTQYF. The CDR3 DNA sequence: TGTGCCAGTAGTAGCAGTTCTAGCGTCGGGGATACGCAGTATTTT.

V and J are TRBV28 and TRBJ1-4, with D tentatively TRBD1 (6 bases). V was clipped by 6 bases and J by 2 bases, with 13 bases between them. Germline CDR1 and CDR2: MDHEN and SYDVKM. The CDR3 has 15 amino acids. The CDR3 DNA sequence: TGTGCCAGCAGGGGGGGGGCAGGGACTAATGAAAAACTGTTTTTT. As protein: CASRGGAGTNEKLFF.

J is TRBJ2-7 and V is TRBV12-3 or TRBV12-4, with D perhaps matching TRBD2 (6 bases). The V and J ends lost 3 bases and 2 bases respectively, with 8 bases between them. This CDR3 has 13 residues. This CDR3 is CASSLAGPYEQYF. CDR3 DNA: TGTGCCAGCAGTTTGGCGGGACCCTACGAGCAGTACTTC.

This clone was observed a few times. This chain links TRBV27 with TRBJ2-7; TRBD1 matches 10 bases. The length of the CDR3 is 15 residues. Germline CDR1 is MNHEY and CDR2 is SMNVEV (reference sequence). The V segment lost 4 bases and the J segment 2 bases; nucleotides outside the gene matches: 5. CDR3 sequence: CASSSTGTGAYEQYF. The CDR3, as DNA: TGTGCCAGCAGTTCCACCGGGACAGGGGCCTACGAGCAGTACTTC.

The chain carries TRBV2 and TRBJ1-1; D not certain. Trimming stripped 1 base from V and 6 bases from J, with 12 bases between. This CDR3 contains 14 residues. Germline V CDR1 and CDR2: SNHLY, FYNNEI. The CDR3 nucleotides are TGTGCCAGCAGTGAAGGGAGGCGGTCCTCTGAAGCTTTCTTT. Protein: CASSEGRRSSEAFF. The entire variable domain, with the rest obtained from reference TRBV2 and TRBJ1-1, is as follows: EPEVTQTPSHQVTQMGQEVILRCVPISNHLYFYWYRQILGQKVEFLVSFYNNEISEKSEIFDDQFSVERPDGSNFTLKIRSTKLEDSAMYFCASSEGRRSSEAFFGQGTRLTVV.

This sequence joins TRBV28 and TRBJ2-7, with TRBD1 matching over 7 bases. This CDR3 has 13 amino acids. The germline gives CDR1 MDHEN, CDR2 SYDVKM. The J segment lost 13 bases and the V segment lost 2 bases, leaving 11 bases of the junction unmatched. Here the CDR3 DNA reads TGTGCCAGCAGTTTAGGCGATGTGGACAGGCCCTACTTC. It specifies CASSLGDVDRPYF.